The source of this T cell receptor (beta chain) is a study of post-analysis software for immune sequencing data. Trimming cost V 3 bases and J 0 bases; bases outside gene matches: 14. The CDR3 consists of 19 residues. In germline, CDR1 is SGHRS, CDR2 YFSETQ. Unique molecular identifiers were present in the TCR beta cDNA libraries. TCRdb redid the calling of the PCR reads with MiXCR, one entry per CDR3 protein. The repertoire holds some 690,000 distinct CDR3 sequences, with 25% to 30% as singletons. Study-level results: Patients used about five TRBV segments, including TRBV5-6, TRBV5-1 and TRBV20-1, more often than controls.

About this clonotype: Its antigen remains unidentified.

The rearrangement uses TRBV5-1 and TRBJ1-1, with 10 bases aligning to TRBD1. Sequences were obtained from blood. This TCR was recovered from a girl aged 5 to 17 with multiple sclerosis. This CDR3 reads CASSSPSFGTGAMNTEAFF. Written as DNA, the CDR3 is TGCGCCAGCAGCTCCCCTTCTTTCGGGACAGGGGCAATGAACACTGAAGCTTTCTTT. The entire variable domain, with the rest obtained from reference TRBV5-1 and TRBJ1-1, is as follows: KAGVTQTPRYLIKTRGQQVTLSCSPISGHRSVSWYQQTPGQGLQFLFEYFSETQRNKGNFPGRFSGRQFSNSRSEMNVSTLELGDSALYLCASSSPSFGTGAMNTEAFFGQGTRLTVV.